The 17 T cell receptor beta chains presented below share a single source sample, sequenced in a study of blood T cell repertoires in COVID-19. Assay used: immunoSEQ multiplex PCR; TCRdb lists only in-frame clones, some missing. This table holds fewer than 600,000 clones, 89% found once. The specimen sequenced was peripheral blood. The origin of the receptors is a man between 18 and 29 years old with COVID-19, enrolled during active disease.

The chain joins TRBV5-5 to TRBJ2-1; 7 positions match TRBD2. CDR1 SGHKS and CDR2 YYEKEE come from the germline V gene (reference sequence). This CDR3 region has 15 residues. J gave up 3 bases and V 0 bases, and 3 bases lay outside the gene matches. The CDR3, as DNA: TGTGCCAGCAGCTTGGCTGGGGGGGGCTACAATGAGCAGTTCTTC. Its protein product is CASSLAGGGYNEQFF.

In this sample, this clone turned up a few times. This rearrangement joins TRBV5-8 to TRBJ1-1; D remains ambiguous. CDR1 is SGHTS and CDR2 is YDEGEE in the germline V gene. The CDR3 sequence is 13 residues long. Between the trimmed V and J ends, which lost 0 bases and 5 bases, there was a span of 8 bases. The CDR3 sequence: CASSLARWTEAFF. CDR3 sequence (DNA): TGTGCCAGCAGCTTGGCCAGGTGGACTGAAGCTTTCTTT.

This clone showed up just once. V and J are TRBV19 and TRBJ1-4; 10 bases map to TRBD1. CDR1 and CDR2 from the germline V gene are LNHDA and SQIVND (reference sequence). Trimming removed 4 bases from V and 8 bases from J; junction bases left unmatched: 10. The CDR3 runs to 16 residues. CDR3 coding DNA: TGTGCCAGTAGTACAATTGCCGCGGGACAGGGGGAAAAACTGTTTTTT. Translation gives CASSTIAAGQGEKLFF.

The gene calls are TRBV5-1 and TRBJ2-2; tentative D call: TRBD1 (6 bases). The CDR3 is made up of 16 amino acids. In germline, CDR1 is SGHRS, CDR2 YFSETQ. Trimming removed 3 bases at V and 0 bases at J, with 12 bases between. DNA of the CDR3: TGCGCCAGCAGCTCCCAGGGGAACGCGAACACCGGGGAGCTGTTTTTT. This sequence encodes CASSSQGNANTGELFF.

V usage is TRBV12-5 and J usage is TRBJ1-2; D is possibly TRBD1 (6 bases). Germline CDR1 reads LGHNT; CDR2 reads FRNRAP. With 6 bases removed from V and 3 bases from J, the gap between germline ends came to 11 bases. The CDR3 covers 13 residues. Here the CDR3 reads CASGGQYDYGYTF. The CDR3 bases are TGTGCTAGTGGAGGACAGTATGACTATGGCTACACCTTC.

The chain recombines TRBV5-5 with TRBJ2-7; possible D gene TRBD2, 6 bases. Germline lookup yields CDR1 SGHKS and CDR2 YYEKEE (reference sequence). The CDR3 runs to 13 residues. The V end lost 0 bases, the J end lost 6 bases, and 10 bases lay between the germline ends. CDR3 nucleotides: TGTGCCAGCAGCTTGGGACTAGGGTTCGAGCAGTACTTC. It translates to CASSLGLGFEQYF. The full variable domain, in which reference TRBV5-5 and TRBJ2-7 provide the parts outside the CDR3, is DAGVTQSPTHLIKTRGQQVTLRCSPISGHKSVSWYQQVLGQGPQFIFQYYEKEERGRGNFPDRFSARQFPNYSSELNVNALLLGDSALYLCASSLGLGFEQYFGPGTRLTVT.

With regard to this clone: This CDR3 is also generated by other DNA sequences in the sample. The chain joins TRBV19 to TRBJ2-1; D is unresolved. This CDR3 is built from 13 residues. In germline, CDR1 is LNHDA, CDR2 SQIVND (reference sequence). V dropped 5 bases and J dropped 7 bases, with 12 bases sitting between them. CDR3 sequence (DNA): TGTGCCAGTAGTGGTGGTCGCAGGAATGAGCAGTTCTTC. The encoded protein is CASSGGRRNEQFF.

The V call is TRBV25-1, the J call TRBJ1-4; 7 nucleotides match TRBD1. Germline-derived CDR1 and CDR2 are MGHDK and SYGVNS. The CDR3 is 14 residues long. The V and J ends lost 6 bases and 0 bases, in that order; junction bases with no gene match: 1. CDR3 nucleotide sequence: TGTGCCAGCAGGCAGGGGGCAACTAATGAAAAACTGTTTTTT. Amino acids: CASRQGATNEKLFF. The full variable domain, in which reference TRBV25-1 and TRBJ1-4 provide the parts outside the CDR3, is EADIYQTPRYLVIGTGKKITLECSQTMGHDKMYWYQQDPGMELHLIHYSYGVNSTEKGDLSSESTVSRIRTEHFPLTLESARPSHTSQYLCASRQGATNEKLFFGSGTQLSVL.

The rearrangement uses TRBV10-2 and TRBJ1-1; TRBD1 agrees at 7 bases. CDR3 length equals 13 residues. With V trimmed by 1 base and J by 6 bases, 2 bases remained unmatched. The germline gives CDR1 WSHSY, CDR2 SAAADI. The CDR3 DNA follows: TGCGCCAGCAGTGAGTTACAGGGGTCTGAAGCTTTCTTT. It specifies CASSELQGSEAFF.

As regards this clone: Different DNA sequences within this sample yield the same CDR3. V usage is TRBV6-5 and J usage is TRBJ1-3; D is uncertain. The CDR3 loop spans 15 amino acids. The germline V gene has CDR1 MNHEY and CDR2 SVGAGI. Trimming cost V 5 bases and J 0 bases, with 11 bases left between them. CDR3 sequence (DNA): TGTGCCAGCAGTCCCGACCGGAGCTCTGGAAACACCATATATTTT. It translates to CASSPDRSSGNTIYF.

The V and J genes are TRBV30 and TRBJ1-1; 7 bases agree with TRBD1. Germline V gene data show CDR1 as GTSNPN and CDR2 as SVGIG (reference sequence). J lost 5 bases, V lost 2 bases, and 5 bases had no gene match. The CDR3 spans 13 residues. CDR3 in DNA: TGTGCCTGGAGTTGGCAGGGGGGAACTGAAGCTTTCTTT. This codes for CAWSWQGGTEAFF.

This clone was counted a few times. The chain is built from TRBV7-9 and TRBJ1-1; tentatively, D is TRBD1 (6 bases). Germline CDR1 and CDR2: SEHNR and FQNEAQ (reference sequence). The CDR3 length is 13 residues. Trimming took off 5 bases at V and 7 bases at J, with 14 bases between the two ends. The CDR3 bases are TGTGCCAGCAGCCCCCAGGGGTCGTTTGAAGCTTTCTTT. Amino acid sequence: CASSPQGSFEAFF.

The rearrangement joins TRBV15 to TRBJ2-5; weak D call: TRBD1 (6 bases). Looked up from germline, CDR1 is LNHNV and CDR2 is YYDKDF (reference sequence). The V end was cut by 1 base, the J end by 1 base, with 10 bases between. The CDR3 length is 15 residues. The CDR3 region has the DNA TGTGCCACCAGCAGAGGGCAGGGGACCCAAGAGACCCAGTACTTC. As protein: CATSRGQGTQETQYF.

The chain is built from TRBV12-2 and TRBJ2-2; no DNA check was done on the table's D call, TRBD2. TRBV12-2 is given as a pseudogene. The CDR3 contains 18 residues. The CDR3 DNA reads TGTGCAAGTCGCTTACCTAGCGGGGGGCCGTTGAACACCGGGGAGCTGTTTTTT. Its protein product is CASRLPSGGPLNTGELFF.

The V gene is TRBV10-3, the J gene TRBJ1-5; D might be TRBD1 (6 bases). The CDR3 runs 15 residues. Trimming took off 5 bases at V and 1 base at J, with 12 bases between the two ends. Per germline, CDR1 ENHRY and CDR2 SYGVKD. This CDR3 is CAISQGIGSNQPQHF. CDR3 bases: TGTGCCATCAGTCAGGGGATCGGAAGCAATCAGCCCCAGCATTTT.

The chain combines TRBV7-9 with TRBJ2-1, with D perhaps matching TRBD1 (6 bases). This CDR3 has 12 residues. The germline gives CDR1 SEHNR, CDR2 FQNEAQ (reference sequence). The ends were cut back, 11 bases at V and 6 bases at J, with 14 bases in the middle. CDR3 nucleotides: TGTGCCTGGCAGAGACAGGCCAATGAGCAGTTCTTC. Its protein product is CAWQRQANEQFF.

The V gene is TRBV11-2, the J gene TRBJ1-1; D perhaps matches TRBD1 (5 bases). Germline V gives CDR1 SGHAT, CDR2 FQNNGV. Trimming removed 0 bases from V and 4 bases from J, with 9 bases in between. The CDR3 covers 14 residues. The chain's CDR3 is CASSLDRGGTEAFF. The CDR3 DNA reads TGTGCCAGCAGCTTAGATCGGGGGGGCACTGAAGCTTTCTTT.